The present T cell receptor (beta chain) was sequenced within a study of shared clonotypes between healthy human individuals. Trimming cost V 1 base and J 6 bases, with 13 bases left between them. Germline CDR1 reads SEHNR; CDR2 reads FQNEAQ (reference sequence). The CDR3 runs 14 residues. This clone was counted only a few times. Only Caucasian adults living in Nashville, Tennessee made up the donor group. Deep was the level used in running the assay. Profiling relied on immunoSEQ multiplex PCR, and the TCRdb table lists in-frame clones only, not all of them. The table has nearly 1,000,000 clones, approximately 80% seen once.

V and J are TRBV7-9 and TRBJ2-7; either TRBD1 or TRBD2 may supply D (5 bases each). The sequencing sample was made of memory CD4+ T cells sorted from blood. The subset: CD45RA-negative fraction. This receptor was identified in a man between 18 and 35 years old in good health. In DNA, the CDR3 is TGTGCCAGCAGCTTAGGGGGGTCAACATGCGAGCAGTACTTC. It specifies CASSLGGSTCEQYF.